This TCR beta chain was sequenced during a study of CD8 T cells in Susac syndrome. J gave up 3 bases and V 2 bases, and 1 base lay outside the gene matches. This CDR3 comprises 13 residues. Per the germline V gene, CDR1 is MNHNY and CDR2 is SVGAGI (reference sequence). Random hexamers were used to reverse transcribe 0.5 to 1 ug of RNA. TCRdb re-called the immunoSEQ multiplex PCR reads with MiXCR, one entry per CDR3 protein. This table has hundreds of thousands of distinct CDR3 sequences, about 94% appearing once. Sequencing was done on a sample of CD4+ T cells from PBMCs. The genes are TRBV6-6 and TRBJ2-7; TRBD2 agrees at 7 bases. This TCR was sampled from a human donor with Susac syndrome. The CDR3 loop reads CASSYGRDYEQYF. DNA for the CDR3: TGTGCCAGCAGTTACGGGAGGGACTACGAGCAGTACTTC.